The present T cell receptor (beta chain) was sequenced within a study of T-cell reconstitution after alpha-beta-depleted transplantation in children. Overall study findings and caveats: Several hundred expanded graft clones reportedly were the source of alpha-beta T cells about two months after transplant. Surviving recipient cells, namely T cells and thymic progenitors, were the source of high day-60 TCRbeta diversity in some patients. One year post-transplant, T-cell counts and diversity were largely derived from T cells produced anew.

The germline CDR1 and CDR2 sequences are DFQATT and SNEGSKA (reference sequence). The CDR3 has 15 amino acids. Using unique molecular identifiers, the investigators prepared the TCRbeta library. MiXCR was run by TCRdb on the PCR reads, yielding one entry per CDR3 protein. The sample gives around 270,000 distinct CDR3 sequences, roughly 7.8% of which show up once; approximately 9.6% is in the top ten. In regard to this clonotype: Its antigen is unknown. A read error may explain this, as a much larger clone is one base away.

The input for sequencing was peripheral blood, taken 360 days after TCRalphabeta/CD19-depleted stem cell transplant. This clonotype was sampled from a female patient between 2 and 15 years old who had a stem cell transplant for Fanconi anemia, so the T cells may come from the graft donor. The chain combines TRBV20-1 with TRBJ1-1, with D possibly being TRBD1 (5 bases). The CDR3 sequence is CCAREPPGGRTEAFF. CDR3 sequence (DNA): TGCTGTGCTAGAGAGCCCCCCGGGGGAAGGACTGAAGCTTTCTTT.